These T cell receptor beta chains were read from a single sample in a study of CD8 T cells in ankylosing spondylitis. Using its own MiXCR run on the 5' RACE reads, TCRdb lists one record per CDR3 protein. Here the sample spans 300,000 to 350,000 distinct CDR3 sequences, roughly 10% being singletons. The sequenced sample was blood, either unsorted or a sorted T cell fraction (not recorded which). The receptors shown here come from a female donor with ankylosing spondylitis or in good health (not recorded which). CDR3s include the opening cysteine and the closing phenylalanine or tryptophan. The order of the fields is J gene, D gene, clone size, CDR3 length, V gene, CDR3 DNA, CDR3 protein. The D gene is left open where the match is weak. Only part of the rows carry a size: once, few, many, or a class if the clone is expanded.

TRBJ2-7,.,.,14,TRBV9,TGTGCCAGCAGCGTAGGGAGTAGCGGCTACGAGCAGTACTTC,CASSVGSSGYEQYF
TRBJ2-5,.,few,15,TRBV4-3,TGCGCCAGCAGCCAAGATCTGCGGGGCGAGGAGACCCAGTACTTC,CASSQDLRGEETQYF
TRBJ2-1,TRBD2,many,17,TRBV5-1,TGCGCCAGCAGCTTGTTGCCGGGGGGGGCCGACTACAATGAGCAGTTCTTC,CASSLLPGGADYNEQFF
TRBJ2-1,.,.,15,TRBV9,TGTGCCAGCAGCGGGGGGGCTAGCGGCTACAATGAGCAGTTCTTC,CASSGGASGYNEQFF
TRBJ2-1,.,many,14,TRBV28,TGTGCCAGCAGTATACTCTCTAGCTCTGGTGAGCAGTTCTTC,CASSILSSSGEQFF
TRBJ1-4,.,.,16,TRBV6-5,TGTGCCAGCAGTTATACGTCGGGTGCAACTAATGAAAAACTGTTTTTT,CASSYTSGATNEKLFF
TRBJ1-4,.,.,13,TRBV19,TGTGCCAGTAGTATCGGTGGGGTTGAAAAACTGTTTTTT,CASSIGGVEKLFF
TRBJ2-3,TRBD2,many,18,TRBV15,TGTGCCACCAGCAGAGATGGGGGACTAGCGGGGGGCACAGATACGCAGTATTTT,CATSRDGGLAGGTDTQYF
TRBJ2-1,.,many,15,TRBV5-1,TGCGCCAGCAGCTTGGGGGGACTGATCAACAATGAGCAGTTCTTC,CASSLGGLINNEQFF
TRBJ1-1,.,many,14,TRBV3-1,TGTGCCAGCACCCACGGGCGGAGTGACACTGAAGCTTTCTTT,CASTHGRSDTEAFF
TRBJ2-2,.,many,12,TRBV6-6,TGTGCCAGCAGGGGAGACACCGGGGAGCTGTTTTTT,CASRGDTGELFF
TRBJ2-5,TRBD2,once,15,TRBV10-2,TGCGCCAGCAGACCCCTAGCGGGGGCGGGGGAGACCCAGTACTTC,CASRPLAGAGETQYF
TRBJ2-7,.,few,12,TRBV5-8,TGTGCCAGCAGCTTGGAGTTGGCCGAGCAGTACTTC,CASSLELAEQYF